Listed below are T cell receptor beta chains from one sample, sequenced in a study of PD-1 blockade in mismatch repair-deficient tumors. Repertoires were generated with immunoSEQ multiplex PCR, while TCRdb's copy carries only in-frame clones and drops some. The sample lists 120,000 or so clones; about 88% were seen once. Material: peripheral blood, obtained 44 weeks after starting pembrolizumab. These receptors originate from an adult with mismatch repair-deficient cancer. Each CDR3 is given with its conserved first and last residue. A D gene is named only where the DNA matches it firmly. Clone size, where shown, is once, few, many, or a class for clones that have expanded.

TRBV19,NA,NA,TRBJ1-3,CASSPSRVYTGNTIYF,TGTGCCAGTAGTCCATCCCGGGTGTACACTGGAAACACCATATATTTT
TRBV19,TRBD2,NA,TRBJ2-1,CASSILAGYNEQFF,TGTGCCAGTAGTATCCTAGCGGGGTACAATGAGCAGTTCTTC
TRBV11-3,NA,few,TRBJ2-7,CASSSLDNYEQYF,TGTGCCAGCAGCTCCTTGGACAACTACGAGCAGTACTTC
TRBV9,NA,NA,TRBJ2-3,CASSASGTADTQYF,TGTGCCAGCAGCGCATCCGGGACGGCAGATACGCAGTATTTT
TRBV5-1,NA,NA,TRBJ2-2,CASSLVVSRYSGELFF,TGCGCCAGCAGCTTGGTGGTTTCCAGGTACTCCGGGGAGCTGTTTTTT
TRBV5-4,NA,NA,TRBJ1-2,CASSFVSENYGYTF,TGTGCCAGCAGCTTCGTTTCTGAGAACTATGGCTACACCTTC
TRBV5-1,TRBD1,NA,TRBJ2-7,CASSLETWTGGCEQYF,TGCGCCAGCAGCTTGGAAACTTGGACAGGGGGATGCGAGCAGTACTTC
TRBV20-1,NA,NA,TRBJ1-5,CSECSNQPQHF,TGCAGTGAATGTAGCAATCAGCCCCAGCATTTT
TRBV11-2,TRBD2,NA,TRBJ2-1,CASSLVTSGTGEQFF,TGTGCCAGCAGCCTCGTGACTAGCGGGACCGGTGAGCAGTTCTTC
TRBV4-2,TRBD1,NA,TRBJ2-7,CASSQEQGATYEQYF,TGTGCCAGCAGCCAGGAACAGGGGGCAACCTACGAGCAGTACTTC
TRBV4-1,NA,NA,TRBJ1-5,CASSQEPRDVSNRPQHF,TGCGCCAGCAGCCAAGAACCACGGGACGTCTCTAATAGACCCCAGCATTTT
TRBV5-5,NA,NA,TRBJ2-5,CASSFLSLRERLKTQYF,TGTGCCAGCAGCTTTCTCTCCCTGCGAGAAAGGTTGAAGACCCAGTACTTC
TRBV21-1,NA,NA,TRBJ2-7,CASSPPWADSYEQYF,TGTGCCAGCAGCCCACCCTGGGCGGATTCCTACGAGCAGTACTTC
TRBV28,NA,NA,TRBJ1-1,CASSLIGKGTRGTEAFF,TGTGCCAGCAGTTTAATAGGTAAAGGGACAAGGGGAACTGAAGCTTTCTTT
TRBV30,NA,NA,TRBJ2-7,CAWSIGQGGPYEQYF,TGTGCCTGGAGCATCGGACAGGGAGGGCCCTACGAGCAGTACTTC
TRBV2,TRBD1,NA,TRBJ2-1,CASTRTGVYNEQFF,TGTGCCAGCACTAGGACAGGGGTGTACAATGAGCAGTTCTTC